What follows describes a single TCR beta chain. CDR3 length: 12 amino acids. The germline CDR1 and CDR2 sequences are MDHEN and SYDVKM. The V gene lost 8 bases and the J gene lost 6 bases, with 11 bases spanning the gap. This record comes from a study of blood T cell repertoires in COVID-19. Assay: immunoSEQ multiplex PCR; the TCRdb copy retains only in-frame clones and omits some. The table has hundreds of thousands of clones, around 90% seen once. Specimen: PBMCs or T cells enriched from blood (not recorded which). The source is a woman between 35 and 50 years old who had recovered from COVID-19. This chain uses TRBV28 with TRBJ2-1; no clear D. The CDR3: CASSTPGNEQFF. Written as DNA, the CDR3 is TGTGCCAGCTCTACCCCGGGCAATGAGCAGTTCTTC.